The 9 T cell receptor beta chains in this list originate from one sample, sequenced in a study of blood T cells in healthy people across ages. PCR was performed a second time for about 7 to 12 cycles using a sample-barcoded 5' primer and a J-beta primer mix. TCRdb used MiXCR to reprocess the 5' RACE reads, holding one entry per CDR3 protein. The sample has over a million distinct CDR3 sequences, 35% to 45% seen once; the top ten hold 7.9%. Sequenced: blood. These TCRs come from a woman younger than 35 in good health.

The gene calls are TRBV4-1 and TRBJ1-5; 7 nucleotides agree with TRBD1. V shed 4 bases and J 2 bases; nucleotides not matched to a gene: 8. This CDR3 region has 16 residues. The germline gives CDR1 MGHRA, CDR2 YSYEKL. The CDR3 spells CASSLGQPGGNQPQHF. The CDR3 nucleotides are TGCGCCAGCAGCCTGGGACAGCCCGGGGGCAATCAGCCCCAGCATTTT.

The gene calls are TRBV20-1 and TRBJ2-7; 9 bases are a match to TRBD1. CDR1 DFQATT and CDR2 SNEGSKA come from the germline V gene (reference sequence). Trimming took 6 bases from V and 2 from J; bases not matched to a gene: 11. This CDR3 comprises 15 residues. The chain's CDR3 is CSAISPGQGPYEQYF. CDR3 coding DNA: TGCAGTGCGATTAGTCCGGGACAGGGCCCCTACGAGCAGTACTTC.

The chain employs TRBV20-1 and TRBJ2-5; 15 bases are a match to TRBD2. Germline V gene data show CDR1 as DFQATT and CDR2 as SNEGSKA (reference sequence). The CDR3 consists of 14 residues. With 5 bases clipped from V and 11 bases from J, the junction kept 9 bases outside the gene matches. The CDR3, as DNA: TGCAGTGCTCCCGGGACTAGCGGGAGGAATGAGCAGTACTTC. Translation: CSAPGTSGRNEQYF.

This clonotype was seen only a few times. The CDR3 loop reads CASSPSFYGVVYEQYF. The CDR3 region has the DNA TGTGCCAGCAGCCCGAGTTTTTATGGGGTAGTCTACGAGCAGTACTTC. The rearrangement links TRBV5-5 to TRBJ2-7, with no clear D. CDR1 SGHKS and CDR2 YYEKEE come from the germline V gene (reference sequence). Trimming took off 4 bases at V and 3 bases at J, with 20 bases between the two ends. The length of the CDR3 is 16 residues.

This chain joins TRBV12-5 and TRBJ2-1, with 9 bases that match TRBD1. The V gene end was trimmed by 4 bases and the J gene end by 6 bases; junction bases not matched to a gene: 13. Germline V gene lookup returns CDR1 LGHNT and CDR2 FRNRAP. The CDR3 has 17 residues. The CDR3 spells CASGSPRTGETLNEQFF. Written as DNA, the CDR3 is TGTGCTAGTGGTTCCCCAAGGACAGGGGAAACCCTCAATGAGCAGTTCTTC.

This clonotype was seen repeatedly, ten times or more. The chain recombines TRBV28 with TRBJ2-3; no reliable D call. Trimming took 2 bases from V and 0 from J, leaving 6 bases between them. The CDR3 is made up of 14 amino acids. The V gene's germline CDR1 is MDHEN and CDR2 SYDVKM. DNA of the CDR3: TGTGCCAGCAGTTTAGTCCAGAGCACAGATACGCAGTATTTT. Translation: CASSLVQSTDTQYF.

This clonotype turned up a few times. The V gene is TRBV20-1, the J gene TRBJ2-1; D gene unclear. The V gene's germline CDR1 is DFQATT and CDR2 SNEGSKA (reference sequence). Trimming removed 2 bases at V and 4 bases at J, with 12 bases between. The CDR3 length is 14 residues. In DNA form, the CDR3 reads TGCAGTGCTAGACTTGCTTTAAAATACAATGAGCAGTTCTTC. Translated, it gives CSARLALKYNEQFF.

The chain links TRBV7-3 to TRBJ2-1; D is unresolved. The germline CDR1 and CDR2 sequences are SGHTA and FQGTGA. Trimming stripped 5 bases from V and 7 bases from J, with 12 bases between. The CDR3 length is 13 residues. CDR3 sequence (DNA): TGTGCCAGCAGCGTCCTCGGTCCTAATGAGCAGTTCTTC. It encodes CASSVLGPNEQFF.

The chain links TRBV7-6 to TRBJ2-1, with D maybe TRBD1 (5 bases). CDR1 is SGHVS, CDR2 FNYEAQ, per germline. The CDR3 extends over 14 amino acids. Deletions cut 1 base from V and 8 bases from J, with 12 bases between. The CDR3 nucleotides read TGTGCCAGCAGCTTAGGGACAAACGATCATGAGCAGTTCTTC. This sequence encodes CASSLGTNDHEQFF.